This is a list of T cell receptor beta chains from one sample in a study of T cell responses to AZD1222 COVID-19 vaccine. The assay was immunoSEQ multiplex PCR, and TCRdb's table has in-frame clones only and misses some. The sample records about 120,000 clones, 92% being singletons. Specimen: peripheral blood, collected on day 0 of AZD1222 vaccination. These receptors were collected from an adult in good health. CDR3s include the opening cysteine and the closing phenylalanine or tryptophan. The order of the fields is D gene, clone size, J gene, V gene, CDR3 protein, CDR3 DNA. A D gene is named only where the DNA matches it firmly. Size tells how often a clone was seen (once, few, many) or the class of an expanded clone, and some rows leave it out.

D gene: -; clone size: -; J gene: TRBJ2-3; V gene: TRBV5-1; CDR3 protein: CASSLASDTQYF; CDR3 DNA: TGCGCCAGCAGCTTGGCGTCGGATACGCAGTATTTT
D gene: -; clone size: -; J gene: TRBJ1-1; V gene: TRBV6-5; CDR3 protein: CASRGQMNTEAFF; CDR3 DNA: TGTGCCAGCAGAGGGCAGATGAACACTGAAGCTTTCTTT
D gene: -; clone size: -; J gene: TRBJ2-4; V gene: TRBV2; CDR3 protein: CASSTGGGPILAKNIQYF; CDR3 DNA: TGTGCCAGCTCCACTGGGGGGGGGCCCATTCTAGCCAAAAACATTCAGTACTTC
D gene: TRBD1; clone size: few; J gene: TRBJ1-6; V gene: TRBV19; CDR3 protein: CASSEVLGQGYSPLHF; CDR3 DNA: TGTGCCAGTAGTGAGGTTCTGGGACAGGGCTACTCACCCCTCCACTTT
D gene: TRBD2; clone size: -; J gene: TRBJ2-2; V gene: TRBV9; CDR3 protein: CASSYTSGGVPGELFF; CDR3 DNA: TGTGCCAGCAGCTACACTAGCGGGGGGGTACCCGGGGAGCTGTTTTTT
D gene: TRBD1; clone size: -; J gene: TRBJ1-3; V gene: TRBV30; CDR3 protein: CAWRGTGQLNTIYF; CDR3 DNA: TGTGCCTGGAGGGGCACGGGACAGCTAAACACCATATATTTT
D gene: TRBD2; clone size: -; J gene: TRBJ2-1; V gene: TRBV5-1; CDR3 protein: CASSLRAGADPDEQFF; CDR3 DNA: TGCGCCAGCAGCCTTCGAGCGGGAGCTGACCCGGATGAGCAGTTCTTC
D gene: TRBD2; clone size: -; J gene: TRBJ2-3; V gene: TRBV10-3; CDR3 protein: CAISGGTSQSTDTQYF; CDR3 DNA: TGTGCCATCAGTGGTGGGACTAGCCAAAGCACAGATACGCAGTATTTT
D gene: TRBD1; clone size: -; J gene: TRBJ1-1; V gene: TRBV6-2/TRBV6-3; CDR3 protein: CASSYSDRGKWTEAFF; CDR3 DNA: TGTGCCAGCAGTTACTCGGACAGGGGAAAATGGACTGAAGCTTTCTTT
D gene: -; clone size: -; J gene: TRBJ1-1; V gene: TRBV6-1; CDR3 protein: CASSEWGRGLRQRLNTEAFF; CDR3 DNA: TGTGCCAGCAGTGAGTGGGGCAGAGGTCTTAGGCAGAGACTGAACACTGAAGCTTTCTTT
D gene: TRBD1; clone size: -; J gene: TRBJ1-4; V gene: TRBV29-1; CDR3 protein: CSALTGGEKLFF; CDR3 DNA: TGCAGCGCACTGACAGGGGGAGAAAAACTGTTTTTT